This T cell receptor beta chain appears in the sequencing data of a study of blood T cell repertoires in COVID-19. Libraries were prepared by immunoSEQ multiplex PCR; TCRdb keeps only in-frame clonotypes and omits some of them. The sample holds 70,000 to 95,000 clones; over 80% are singletons and the top ten take approximately 10%. The sequenced material came from peripheral blood. This TCR was sampled from a woman aged 65 to 85 with active or convalescent COVID-19.

This CDR3 is CASSQAVLAGYEQYF. In DNA, the CDR3 is TGCGCCAGCAGCCAAGCGGTTCTAGCGGGCTACGAGCAGTACTTC. The rearrangement uses TRBV4-1 and TRBJ2-7; 8 bases match TRBD2. V dropped 1 base and J dropped 3; count of bases not matched to a gene: 5. The CDR3 runs 15 residues. Germline CDR1 is MGHRA and CDR2 is YSYEKL.